This is a list of T cell receptor beta chains from one sample in a study of Graves' ophthalmopathy and Graves' hyperthyroidism. MiXCR, applied by TCRdb to the multiplex PCR reads, yields one record per CDR3 protein. The table includes around 1,000,000 distinct CDR3 sequences, roughly two fifths detected once. Sequenced material: peripheral blood or thyroid tissue (not recorded which). All receptors derive from an adult man with Graves' hyperthyroidism. The CDR3 runs from the conserved cysteine through the conserved F or W. The D gene is left open where the match is weak. Clone size, where shown, is once, few, many, or a class for clones that have expanded.

v_call: TRBV15; d_call: TRBD2; j_call: TRBJ2-5; clone_size: NA; cdr3_nt: TGTGCCACCAGCAGAGTGTCAGGGCTAGCGGGGGGAGAGACCCAGTACTTC; cdr3_aa: CATSRVSGLAGGETQYF
v_call: TRBV4-3; d_call: NA; j_call: TRBJ1-1; clone_size: NA; cdr3_nt: TGCGCCAGCAGCCAAGATTATGTACGGGTGAACACTGAAGCTTTCTTT; cdr3_aa: CASSQDYVRVNTEAFF
v_call: TRBV29-1; d_call: TRBD1; j_call: TRBJ1-5; clone_size: NA; cdr3_nt: TGCAGCGTTGAGAGAGACAGGGGTGGTCAGCCCCAGCATTTT; cdr3_aa: CSVERDRGGQPQHF
v_call: TRBV7-2; d_call: NA; j_call: TRBJ1-4; clone_size: NA; cdr3_nt: TGTGCCAGCAGCTTGACCGGGATATTTTATGAAAAACTGTTTTTT; cdr3_aa: CASSLTGIFYEKLFF
v_call: TRBV7-9; d_call: TRBD1; j_call: TRBJ2-7; clone_size: NA; cdr3_nt: TGTGCCAGCAGCGTTGACAAGGCAGGGGGTAACGAGCAGTACTTC; cdr3_aa: CASSVDKAGGNEQYF
v_call: TRBV5-8; d_call: TRBD1; j_call: TRBJ1-2; clone_size: many; cdr3_nt: TGTGCCAGCAGCGCGAACAGGGGTCCCGGCTACACCTTC; cdr3_aa: CASSANRGPGYTF
v_call: TRBV7-2; d_call: NA; j_call: TRBJ1-6; clone_size: NA; cdr3_nt: TGTGCCAGCAGCCAGAGGGCCCTGAGCTCCTATAATTCACCCCTCCACTTT; cdr3_aa: CASSQRALSSYNSPLHF
v_call: TRBV9; d_call: NA; j_call: TRBJ1-2; clone_size: NA; cdr3_nt: TGTGCCAGCAGCTCTTCGGGTTTCCAGTTAAATTTC; cdr3_aa: CASSSSGFQLNF
v_call: TRBV5-1; d_call: TRBD1; j_call: TRBJ2-7; clone_size: NA; cdr3_nt: TGCGCCAGCAGATCGGACAGGAACCCCCTCAACGAGCAGTACTTC; cdr3_aa: CASRSDRNPLNEQYF
v_call: TRBV4-1; d_call: NA; j_call: TRBJ1-5; clone_size: few; cdr3_nt: TGCGCCAGCAGCCAAGAAGACAACCCGAATCAGCCCCAGCATTTT; cdr3_aa: CASSQEDNPNQPQHF
v_call: TRBV2; d_call: NA; j_call: TRBJ1-3; clone_size: NA; cdr3_nt: TGTGCCAGCAGTGATTCCACATCGACTAACACCATATATTTT; cdr3_aa: CASSDSTSTNTIYF
v_call: TRBV29-1; d_call: TRBD1; j_call: TRBJ2-5; clone_size: NA; cdr3_nt: TGCAGCGTCCTTGGACAGGGGGGCGGGGAGACCCAGTACTTC; cdr3_aa: CSVLGQGGGETQYF
v_call: TRBV6-5; d_call: NA; j_call: TRBJ1-5; clone_size: many; cdr3_nt: TGTGCCAGCAGAGGGACGGACGCAGTATCCCAGCCCCAGCATTTT; cdr3_aa: CASRGTDAVSQPQHF
v_call: TRBV28; d_call: NA; j_call: TRBJ1-1; clone_size: few; cdr3_nt: TGTGCCAGCACTCTAGCGTCACCTAACACTGAAGCTTTCTTT; cdr3_aa: CASTLASPNTEAFF
v_call: TRBV5-5; d_call: TRBD1; j_call: TRBJ1-5; clone_size: NA; cdr3_nt: TGTGCCAGCAGAACGACAGGGGGTCAGGGTCAGCCCCAGCATTTT; cdr3_aa: CASRTTGGQGQPQHF
v_call: TRBV6-2/TRBV6-3; d_call: TRBD1; j_call: TRBJ2-7; clone_size: few; cdr3_nt: TGTGCCAGCACCTACTCGGGGACAGCGGCCTACGAGCAGTACTTC; cdr3_aa: CASTYSGTAAYEQYF
v_call: TRBV20-1; d_call: NA; j_call: TRBJ1-5; clone_size: many; cdr3_nt: TGCAGTGCGGGGGGGCGCCTTAATCAGCCCCAGCATTTT; cdr3_aa: CSAGGRLNQPQHF
v_call: TRBV6-1; d_call: NA; j_call: TRBJ2-5; clone_size: many; cdr3_nt: TGTGCCAGCAGTGAGGTCCGGGAGACCCAGTACTTC; cdr3_aa: CASSEVRETQYF
v_call: TRBV6-6; d_call: TRBD1; j_call: TRBJ1-5; clone_size: NA; cdr3_nt: TGTGCCAGCAGTTCCCGGACAGGGCGCGGCCAGCCCCAGCATTTT; cdr3_aa: CASSSRTGRGQPQHF
v_call: TRBV7-2; d_call: NA; j_call: TRBJ2-7; clone_size: many; cdr3_nt: TGTGCCAGCAGCTTGGGTCAGACAGGTATCGAGCAGTACTTC; cdr3_aa: CASSLGQTGIEQYF
v_call: TRBV7-3; d_call: NA; j_call: TRBJ2-6; clone_size: many; cdr3_nt: TGTGCCAGCAGCTTGGGGGGACCCTCTGGGGCCAACGTCCTGACTTTC; cdr3_aa: CASSLGGPSGANVLTF
v_call: TRBV9; d_call: NA; j_call: TRBJ2-2; clone_size: many; cdr3_nt: TGTGCCAGCAGCGTAGGACCGAGTTCGAACACCGGGGAGCTGTTTTTT; cdr3_aa: CASSVGPSSNTGELFF
v_call: TRBV5-1; d_call: NA; j_call: TRBJ2-5; clone_size: NA; cdr3_nt: TGCGCCAGCAGCTTGGGGGGGGCCGGAAGAGAGACCCAGTACTTC; cdr3_aa: CASSLGGAGRETQYF
v_call: TRBV12-3/TRBV12-4; d_call: NA; j_call: TRBJ2-7; clone_size: NA; cdr3_nt: TGTGCCAGCAGTTATTCTACAGGATACTACGAGCAGTACTTC; cdr3_aa: CASSYSTGYYEQYF
v_call: TRBV3-1; d_call: NA; j_call: TRBJ2-7; clone_size: NA; cdr3_nt: TGTGCCAGCGAGGGGCCAACCTACGAGCAGTACTTC; cdr3_aa: CASEGPTYEQYF
v_call: TRBV7-8; d_call: TRBD2; j_call: TRBJ2-2; clone_size: NA; cdr3_nt: TGTGCCAGCAGCTACGGGAGGGCCGGGGAGCTGTTTTTT; cdr3_aa: CASSYGRAGELFF
v_call: TRBV7-9; d_call: NA; j_call: TRBJ1-4; clone_size: many; cdr3_nt: TGTGCCAGCAGCTTAGTTACAGACCTAGGAAAACTGTTTTTT; cdr3_aa: CASSLVTDLGKLFF
v_call: TRBV7-2; d_call: TRBD1; j_call: TRBJ2-5; clone_size: NA; cdr3_nt: TGTGCCAGCAGCGCAAGGACAGGGGTTAAGGAGACCCAGTACTTC; cdr3_aa: CASSARTGVKETQYF
v_call: TRBV5-4; d_call: NA; j_call: TRBJ2-5; clone_size: once; cdr3_nt: TGTGCCAGCAGCTTGGCAGGGTACCAAGAGGCCCAGTACTTC; cdr3_aa: CASSLAGYQEAQYF
v_call: TRBV12-3/TRBV12-4; d_call: NA; j_call: TRBJ1-2; clone_size: few; cdr3_nt: TGTGCCAGCAGCCCGACATACATCGATGGCTACACCTTC; cdr3_aa: CASSPTYIDGYTF
v_call: TRBV7-2; d_call: NA; j_call: TRBJ1-5; clone_size: many; cdr3_nt: TGTGCCAGCAGCCGGGGCAGGGAGGGCAATCAGCCCCAGCATTTT; cdr3_aa: CASSRGREGNQPQHF
v_call: TRBV12-3/TRBV12-4; d_call: NA; j_call: TRBJ2-7; clone_size: NA; cdr3_nt: TGTGCCAGCATGGAGGGGGCGGAGGGGCAGTACTTC; cdr3_aa: CASMEGAEGQYF
v_call: TRBV5-6; d_call: TRBD1; j_call: TRBJ2-7; clone_size: many; cdr3_nt: TGTGCCAGCAGCTTGGGGACAGGGCGCGAGCAGTACTTC; cdr3_aa: CASSLGTGREQYF
v_call: TRBV20-1; d_call: NA; j_call: TRBJ1-1; clone_size: NA; cdr3_nt: TGCAGTGCTAGAGGGGGGGGTCATGGGGACACTGAAGCTTTCTTT; cdr3_aa: CSARGGGHGDTEAFF
v_call: TRBV10-3; d_call: NA; j_call: TRBJ1-1; clone_size: once; cdr3_nt: TGTGCCAGCAGTTACTCGTCCGGGACCGAGAACACTGAAGCTTTCTTT; cdr3_aa: CASSYSSGTENTEAFF
v_call: TRBV7-8; d_call: NA; j_call: TRBJ2-7; clone_size: NA; cdr3_nt: TGTGCCAGCAGCCAAGGGAGTGTAGCGGTCTACGAGCAGTACTTC; cdr3_aa: CASSQGSVAVYEQYF
v_call: TRBV19; d_call: TRBD1; j_call: TRBJ2-7; clone_size: few; cdr3_nt: TGTGCCAGTAGTCCTGGACAGGGCCAACACTACGAGCAGTACTTC; cdr3_aa: CASSPGQGQHYEQYF